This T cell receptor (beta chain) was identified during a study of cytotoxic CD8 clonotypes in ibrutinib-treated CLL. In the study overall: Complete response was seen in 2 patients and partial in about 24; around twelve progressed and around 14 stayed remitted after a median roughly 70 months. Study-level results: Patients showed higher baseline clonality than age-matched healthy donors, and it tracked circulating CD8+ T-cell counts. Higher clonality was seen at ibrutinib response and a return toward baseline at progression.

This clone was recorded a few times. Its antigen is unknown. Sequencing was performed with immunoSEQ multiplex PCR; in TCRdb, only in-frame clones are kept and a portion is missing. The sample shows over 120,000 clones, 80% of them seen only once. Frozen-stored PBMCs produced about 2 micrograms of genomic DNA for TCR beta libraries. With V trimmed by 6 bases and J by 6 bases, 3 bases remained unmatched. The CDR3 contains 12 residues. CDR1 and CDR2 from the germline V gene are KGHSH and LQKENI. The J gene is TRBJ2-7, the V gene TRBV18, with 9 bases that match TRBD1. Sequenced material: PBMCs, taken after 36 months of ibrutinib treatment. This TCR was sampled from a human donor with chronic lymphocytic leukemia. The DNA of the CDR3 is TGTGCCAGCTCGGACAGGGGTCCCGAGCAGTACTTC. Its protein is CASSDRGPEQYF.